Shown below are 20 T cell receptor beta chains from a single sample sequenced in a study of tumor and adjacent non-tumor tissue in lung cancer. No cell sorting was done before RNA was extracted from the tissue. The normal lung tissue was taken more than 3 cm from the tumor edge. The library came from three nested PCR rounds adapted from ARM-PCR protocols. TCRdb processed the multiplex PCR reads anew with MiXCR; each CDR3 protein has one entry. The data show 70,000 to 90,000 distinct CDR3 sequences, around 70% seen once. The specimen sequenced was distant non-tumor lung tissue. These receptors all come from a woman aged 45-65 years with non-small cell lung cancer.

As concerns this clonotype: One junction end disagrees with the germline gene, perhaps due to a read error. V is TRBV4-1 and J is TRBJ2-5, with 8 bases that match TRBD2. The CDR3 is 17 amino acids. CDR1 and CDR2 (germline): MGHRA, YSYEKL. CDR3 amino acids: CASSGTPTSVSQETQYF. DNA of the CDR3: TGCGCCAGCAGCGGAACCCCGACTAGCGTGTCCCAAGAGACACAGTACTTC.

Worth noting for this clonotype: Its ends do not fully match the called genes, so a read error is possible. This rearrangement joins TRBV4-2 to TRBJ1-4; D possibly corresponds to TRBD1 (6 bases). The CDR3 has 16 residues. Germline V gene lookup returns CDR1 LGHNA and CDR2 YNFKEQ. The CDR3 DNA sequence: TGTGACAGCAGCCCGTGGGGGGCACGAGAAAATGAAAAACTGTTTTTT. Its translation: CDSSPWGARENEKLFF.

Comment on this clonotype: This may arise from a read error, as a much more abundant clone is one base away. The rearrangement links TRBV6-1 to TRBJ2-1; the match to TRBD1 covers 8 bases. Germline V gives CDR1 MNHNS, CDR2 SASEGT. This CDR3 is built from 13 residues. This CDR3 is CASTQGEDNKQFF. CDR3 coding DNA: TGTGCCAGCACACAGGGGGAGGACAATAAGCAGTTCTTC.

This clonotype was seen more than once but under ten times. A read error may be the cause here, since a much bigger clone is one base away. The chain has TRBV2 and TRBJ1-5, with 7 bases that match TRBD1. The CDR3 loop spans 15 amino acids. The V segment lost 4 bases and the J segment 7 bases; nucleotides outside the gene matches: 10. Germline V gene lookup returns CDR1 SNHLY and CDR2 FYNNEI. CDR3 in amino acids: CASSVQRQGGQPQHF. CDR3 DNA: TGTGCCAGCAGTGTACAGCGACAGGGTGGGCAGCCCCAGCATTTT.

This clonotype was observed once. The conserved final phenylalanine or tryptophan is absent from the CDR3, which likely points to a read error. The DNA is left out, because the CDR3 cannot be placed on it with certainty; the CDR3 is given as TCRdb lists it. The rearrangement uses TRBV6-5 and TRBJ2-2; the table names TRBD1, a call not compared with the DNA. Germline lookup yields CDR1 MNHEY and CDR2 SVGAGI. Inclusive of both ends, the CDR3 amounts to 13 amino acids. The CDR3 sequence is CASTPGGAGELFI.

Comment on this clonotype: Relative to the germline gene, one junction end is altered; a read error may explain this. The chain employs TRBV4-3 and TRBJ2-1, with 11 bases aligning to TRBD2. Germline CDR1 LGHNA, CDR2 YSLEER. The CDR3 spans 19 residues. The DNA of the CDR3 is TGCGCCAGCAGCCGCGAGGATAGCGGGAGGGTTAGCTCCTACAATGAGCACTTCTTC. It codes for CASSREDSGRVSSYNEHFF.

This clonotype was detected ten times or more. The CDR3 DNA is TGTGCCAGCAGTTTAAATGGGGTTTCCGGGGAGCTGTTTTTT. Protein product: CASSLNGVSGELFF. The chain employs TRBV12-3 or TRBV12-4 and TRBJ2-2; no clear D gene. The V gene lost 2 bases and the J gene lost 6 bases, with 10 bases spanning the gap. CDR3 length equals 14 residues.

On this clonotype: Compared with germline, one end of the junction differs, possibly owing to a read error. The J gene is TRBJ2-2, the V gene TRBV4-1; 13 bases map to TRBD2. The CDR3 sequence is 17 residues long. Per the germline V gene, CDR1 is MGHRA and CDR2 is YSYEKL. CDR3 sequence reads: CASNQDGLAGAGGELFF. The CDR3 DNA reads TGCGCCAGCAACCAAGATGGACTAGCGGGAGCGGGCGGGGAGCTATTTTTT.

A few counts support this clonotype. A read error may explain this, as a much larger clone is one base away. The CDR3 loop is CCVGGRGHNQPQHF. In DNA, the CDR3 is TGCTGCGTTGGTGGCAGGGGTCACAATCAGCCCCAGCATTTT. This chain uses TRBV29-1 with TRBJ1-5, with a tentative D call TRBD1 (6 bases). The CDR3 length is 14 residues. Germline V lookup: CDR1 SQVTM, CDR2 ANQGSEA.

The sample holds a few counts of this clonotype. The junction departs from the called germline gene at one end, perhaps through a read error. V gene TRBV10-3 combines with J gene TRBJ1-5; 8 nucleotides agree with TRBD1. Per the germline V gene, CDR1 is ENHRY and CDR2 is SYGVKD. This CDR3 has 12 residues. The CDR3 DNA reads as TGTGCCCCAAAGACAGGGGATCAGCACCAGCATTTT. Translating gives CAPKTGDQHQHF.

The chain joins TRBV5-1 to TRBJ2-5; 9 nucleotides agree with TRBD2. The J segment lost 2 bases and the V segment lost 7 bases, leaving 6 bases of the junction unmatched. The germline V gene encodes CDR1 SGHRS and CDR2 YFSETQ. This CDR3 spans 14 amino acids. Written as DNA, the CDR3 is TGCGCCAGCCATAGCGGGGGAAGTCAAGAGACCCAGTACTTC. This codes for CASHSGGSQETQYF.

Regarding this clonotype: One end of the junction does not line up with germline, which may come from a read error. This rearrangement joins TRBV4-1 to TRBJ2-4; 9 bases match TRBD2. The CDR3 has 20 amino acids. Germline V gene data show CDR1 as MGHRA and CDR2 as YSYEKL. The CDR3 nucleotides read TGCGCCAGCAGTCAAGAGATGTGGCGGGAGGGCTCCTTAGCCAAAATCATTCAGTACTTC. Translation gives CASSQEMWREGSLAKIIQYF.

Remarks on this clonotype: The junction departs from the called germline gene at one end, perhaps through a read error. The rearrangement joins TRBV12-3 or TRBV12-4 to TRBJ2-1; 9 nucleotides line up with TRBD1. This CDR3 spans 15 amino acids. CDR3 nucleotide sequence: TGTGCCAGCAGTTTAGATCGGACAGGGGTAGATGAGCAGGTCTTC. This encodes CASSLDRTGVDEQVF.

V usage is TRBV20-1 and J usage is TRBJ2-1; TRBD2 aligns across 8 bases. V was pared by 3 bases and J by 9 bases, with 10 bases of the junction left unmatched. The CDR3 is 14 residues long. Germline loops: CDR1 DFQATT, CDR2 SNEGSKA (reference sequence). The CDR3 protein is CSASGRAPHTEQFF. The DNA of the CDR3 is TGCAGTGCTAGCGGGAGGGCCCCCCACACTGAGCAGTTCTTC.

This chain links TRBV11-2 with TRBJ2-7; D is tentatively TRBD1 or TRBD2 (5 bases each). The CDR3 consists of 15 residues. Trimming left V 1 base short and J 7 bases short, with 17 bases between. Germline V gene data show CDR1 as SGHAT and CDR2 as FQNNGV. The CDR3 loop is CASSLGGDLCQEQYF. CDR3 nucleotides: TGTGCCAGCAGCTTAGGAGGGGATCTCTGCCAGGAGCAGTACTTC.

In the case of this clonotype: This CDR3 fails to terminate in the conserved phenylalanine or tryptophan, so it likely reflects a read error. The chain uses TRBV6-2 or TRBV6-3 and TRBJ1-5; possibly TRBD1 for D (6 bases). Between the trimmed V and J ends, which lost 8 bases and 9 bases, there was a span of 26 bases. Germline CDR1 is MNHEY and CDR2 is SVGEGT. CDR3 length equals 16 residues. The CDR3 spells CASGPTQGGYTRPQHV. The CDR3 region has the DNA TGTGCCAGCGGCCCCACCCAAGGGGGGTACACTCGGCCCCAGCATGTT.

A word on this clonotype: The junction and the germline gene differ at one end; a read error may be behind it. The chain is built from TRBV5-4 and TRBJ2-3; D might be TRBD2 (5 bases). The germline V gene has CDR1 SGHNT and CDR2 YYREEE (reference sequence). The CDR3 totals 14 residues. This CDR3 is CANSYGLVGDTQYF. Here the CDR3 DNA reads TGTGCCAACAGCTATGGACTGGTGGGAGATACGCAGTATTTT. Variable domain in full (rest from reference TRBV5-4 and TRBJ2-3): ETGVTQSPTHLIKTRGQQVTLRCSSQSGHNTVSWYQQALGQGPQFIFQYYREEENGRGNFPPRFSGLQFPNYSSELNVNALELDDSALYLCANSYGLVGDTQYFGPGTRLTVL.

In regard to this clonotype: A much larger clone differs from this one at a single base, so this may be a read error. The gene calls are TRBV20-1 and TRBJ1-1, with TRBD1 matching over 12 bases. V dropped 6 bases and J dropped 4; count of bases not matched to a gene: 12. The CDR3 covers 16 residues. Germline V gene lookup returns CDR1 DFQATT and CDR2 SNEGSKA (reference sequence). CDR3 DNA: TGCAGTGCGGCCGGGACAGGGGGCTCTCTGAGCACTGAAGCTTTCTTT. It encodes CSAAGTGGSLSTEAFF.

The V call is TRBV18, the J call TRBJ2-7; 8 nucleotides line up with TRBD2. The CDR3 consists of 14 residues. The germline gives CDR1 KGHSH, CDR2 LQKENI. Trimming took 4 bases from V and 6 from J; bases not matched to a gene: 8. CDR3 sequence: CASSREAGEVEQYF. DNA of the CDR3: TGTGCCAGCTCACGGGAAGCGGGAGAAGTCGAGCAGTACTTC.

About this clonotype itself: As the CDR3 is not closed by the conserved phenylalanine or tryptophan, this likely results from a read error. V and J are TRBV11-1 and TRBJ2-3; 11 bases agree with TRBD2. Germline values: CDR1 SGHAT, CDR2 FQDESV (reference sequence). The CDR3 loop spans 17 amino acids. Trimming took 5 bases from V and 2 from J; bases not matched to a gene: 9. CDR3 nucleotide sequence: TGTGCCAGCAGCGTCGCACTAGCGGGAGTGTCCACAGATACGCAGTATTCA. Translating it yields CASSVALAGVSTDTQYS.